The entry that follows covers one TCR beta chain sequence. The antigen is unknown. These data come from a study of cytomegalovirus exposure and HLA in healthy donors. Study-wide results and limits: Researchers had no immune exposure information except CMV serostatus available. HLA restriction was apparent for most CMV-associated TCR beta chains in a later analysis.

Researchers ran the PCR with 60 Vbeta and 13 Jbeta primers. Generated by immunoSEQ multiplex PCR, the TCRdb table keeps only in-frame clones and is missing some. This sample carries nearly 200,000 clones, with about 0.74% going to the ten biggest clones. Sequencing used PBMCs. The sequence derives from a boy aged 5-17 years in good health and CMV-seronegative.

The CDR3 coding sequence is TGCGCCAGCTCAACCGGGGAGAATGAGCAGTTCTTC. Protein sequence: CASSTGENEQFF. The chain combines TRBV10-2 with TRBJ2-1; possible D gene TRBD2, 5 bases. The CDR3 totals 12 residues. Trimming shortened V by 8 bases and J by 7 bases, and 12 bases separated the two germline ends. Germline V gene sequence: CDR1 WSHSY, CDR2 SAAADI.